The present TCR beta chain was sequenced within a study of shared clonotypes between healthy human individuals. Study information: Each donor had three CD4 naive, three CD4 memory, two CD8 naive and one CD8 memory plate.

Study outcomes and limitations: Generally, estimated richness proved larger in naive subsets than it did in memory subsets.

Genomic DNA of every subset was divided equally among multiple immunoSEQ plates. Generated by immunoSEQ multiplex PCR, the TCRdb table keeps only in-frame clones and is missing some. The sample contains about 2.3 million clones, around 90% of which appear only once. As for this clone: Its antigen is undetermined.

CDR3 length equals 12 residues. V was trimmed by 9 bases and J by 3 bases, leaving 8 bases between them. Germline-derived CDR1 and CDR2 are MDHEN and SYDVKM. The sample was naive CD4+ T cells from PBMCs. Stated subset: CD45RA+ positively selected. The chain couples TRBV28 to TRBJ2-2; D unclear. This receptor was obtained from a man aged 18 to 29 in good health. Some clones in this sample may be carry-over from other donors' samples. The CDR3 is CASQNYTGELFF. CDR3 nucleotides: TGTGCCAGTCAGAATTACACCGGGGAGCTGTTTTTT.